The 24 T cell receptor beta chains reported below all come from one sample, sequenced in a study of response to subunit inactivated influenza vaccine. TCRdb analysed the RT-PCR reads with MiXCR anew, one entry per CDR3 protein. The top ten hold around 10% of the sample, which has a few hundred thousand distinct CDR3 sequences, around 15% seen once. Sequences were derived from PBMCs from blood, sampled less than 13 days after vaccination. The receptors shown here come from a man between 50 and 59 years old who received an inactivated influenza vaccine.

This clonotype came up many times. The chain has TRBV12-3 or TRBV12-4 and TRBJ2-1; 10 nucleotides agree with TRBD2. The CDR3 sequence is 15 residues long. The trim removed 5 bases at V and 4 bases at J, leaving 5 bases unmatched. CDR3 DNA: TGTGCCAGCAGTAAAACTAGCGGGATATACAATGAGCAGTTCTTC. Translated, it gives CASSKTSGIYNEQFF.

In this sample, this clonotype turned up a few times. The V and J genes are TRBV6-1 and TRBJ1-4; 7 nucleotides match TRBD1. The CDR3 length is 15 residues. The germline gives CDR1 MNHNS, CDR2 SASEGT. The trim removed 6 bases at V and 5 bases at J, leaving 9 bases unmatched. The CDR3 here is CASRENRDSNEKLFF. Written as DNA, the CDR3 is TGTGCCAGCAGAGAAAACCGGGACAGCAATGAAAAACTGTTTTTT.

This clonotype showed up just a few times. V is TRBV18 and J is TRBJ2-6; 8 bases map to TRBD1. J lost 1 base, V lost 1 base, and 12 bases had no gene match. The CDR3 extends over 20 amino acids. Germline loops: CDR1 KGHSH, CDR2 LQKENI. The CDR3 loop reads CASSPLGQGRRRSGANVLTF. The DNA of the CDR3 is TGTGCCAGCTCACCACTCGGACAGGGACGTCGGAGGTCTGGGGCCAACGTCCTGACTTTC. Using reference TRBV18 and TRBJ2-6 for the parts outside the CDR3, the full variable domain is NAGVMQNPRHLVRRRGQEARLRCSPMKGHSHVYWYRQLPEEGLKFMVYLQKENIIDESGMPKERFSAEFPKEGPSILRIQQVVRGDSAAYFCASSPLGQGRRRSGANVLTFGAGSRLTVL.

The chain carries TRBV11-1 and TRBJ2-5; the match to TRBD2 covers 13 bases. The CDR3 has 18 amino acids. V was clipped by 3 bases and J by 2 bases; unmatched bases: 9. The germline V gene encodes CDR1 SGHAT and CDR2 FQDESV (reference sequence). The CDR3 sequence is CASSFSSTSGGPQETQYF. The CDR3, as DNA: TGTGCCAGCAGCTTTTCGTCGACTAGCGGGGGGCCACAAGAGACCCAGTACTTC.

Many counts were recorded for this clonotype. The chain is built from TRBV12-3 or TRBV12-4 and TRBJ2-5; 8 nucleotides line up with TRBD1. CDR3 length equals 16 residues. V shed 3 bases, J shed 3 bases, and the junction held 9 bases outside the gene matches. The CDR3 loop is CASSFEIGQGKETQYF. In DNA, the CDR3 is TGTGCCAGCAGTTTTGAGATAGGACAGGGAAAAGAGACCCAGTACTTC.

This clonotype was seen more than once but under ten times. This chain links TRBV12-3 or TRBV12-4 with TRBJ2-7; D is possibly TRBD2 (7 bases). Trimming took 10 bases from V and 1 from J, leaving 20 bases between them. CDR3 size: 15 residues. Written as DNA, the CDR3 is TGTGCCACCTCCTCCGGACTAGGGGGTTCCTACGAGCAGTACTTC. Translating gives CATSSGLGGSYEQYF.

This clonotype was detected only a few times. This chain's CDR3 is CASSQHGSYEQYF. The CDR3 DNA reads as TGTGCCAGCAGCCAACACGGATCCTACGAGCAGTACTTC. This chain uses TRBV3-1 with TRBJ2-7; D is undetermined. The V end lost 2 bases, the J end lost 1 base, and 6 bases lay between the germline ends. Germline V lookup: CDR1 LGHDT, CDR2 YNNKEL (reference sequence). The CDR3 is 13 amino acids.

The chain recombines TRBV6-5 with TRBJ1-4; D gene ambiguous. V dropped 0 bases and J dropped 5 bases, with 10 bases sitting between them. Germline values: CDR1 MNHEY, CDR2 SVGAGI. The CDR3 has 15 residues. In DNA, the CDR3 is TGTGCCAGCAGTTACTCAGGGCCGAGGAATGAAAAACTGTTTTTT. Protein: CASSYSGPRNEKLFF.

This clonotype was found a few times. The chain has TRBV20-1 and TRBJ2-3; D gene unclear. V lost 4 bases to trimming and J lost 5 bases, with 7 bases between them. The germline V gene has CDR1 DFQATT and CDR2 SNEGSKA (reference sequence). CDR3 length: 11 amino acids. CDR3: CSATLGDTQYF. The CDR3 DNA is TGCAGTGCTACCCTGGGAGATACGCAGTATTTT.

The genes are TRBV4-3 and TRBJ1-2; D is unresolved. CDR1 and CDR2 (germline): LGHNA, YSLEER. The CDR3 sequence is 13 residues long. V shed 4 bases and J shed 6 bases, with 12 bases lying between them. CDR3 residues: CASSLTHGDGYTF. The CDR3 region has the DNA TGCGCCAGCAGCCTGACACACGGGGATGGCTACACCTTC.

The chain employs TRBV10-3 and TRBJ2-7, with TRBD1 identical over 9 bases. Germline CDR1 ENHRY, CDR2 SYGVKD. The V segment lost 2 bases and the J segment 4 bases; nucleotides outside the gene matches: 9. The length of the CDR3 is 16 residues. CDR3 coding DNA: TGTGCCATCAGTGAGCCCGACAGGGGGAAGGGTTACGAGCAGTACTTC. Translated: CAISEPDRGKGYEQYF.

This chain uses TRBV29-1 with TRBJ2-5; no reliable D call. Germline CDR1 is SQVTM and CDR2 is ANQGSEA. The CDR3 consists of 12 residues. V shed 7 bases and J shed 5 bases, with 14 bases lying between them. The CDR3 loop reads CSAHLVAETQYF. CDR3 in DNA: TGCAGCGCCCATCTGGTGGCGGAGACCCAGTACTTC.

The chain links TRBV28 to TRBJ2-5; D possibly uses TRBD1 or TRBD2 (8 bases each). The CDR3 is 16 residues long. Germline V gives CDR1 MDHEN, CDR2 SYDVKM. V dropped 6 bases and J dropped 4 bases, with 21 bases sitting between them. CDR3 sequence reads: CASRPQGAGGRETQYF. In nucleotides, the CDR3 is TGTGCCAGCAGACCCCAGGGGGCGGGGGGTAGAGAGACCCAGTACTTC. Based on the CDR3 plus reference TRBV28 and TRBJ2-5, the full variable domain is DVKVTQSSRYLVKRTGEKVFLECVQDMDHENMFWYRQDPGLGLRLIYFSYDVKMKEKGDIPEGYSVSREKKERFSLILESASTNQTSMYLCASRPQGAGGRETQYFGPGTRLLVL.

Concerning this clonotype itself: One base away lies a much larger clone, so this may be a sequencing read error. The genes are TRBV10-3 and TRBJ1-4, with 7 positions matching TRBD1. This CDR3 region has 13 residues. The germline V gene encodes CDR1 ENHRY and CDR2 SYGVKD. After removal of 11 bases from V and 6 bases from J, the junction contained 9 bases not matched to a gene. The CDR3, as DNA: TGTGCCTCCAGGGGGTCCGCTGATGAAAAACTGTTTTTT. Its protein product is CASRGSADEKLFF.

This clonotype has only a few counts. CDR3 DNA sequence: TGTGCCAGCAGCCCCGGACTGGATTATTTGGAGACCCAGTACTTC. Encoded protein: CASSPGLDYLETQYF. The genes are TRBV7-9 and TRBJ2-5, with D maybe TRBD2 (5 bases). This CDR3 has 15 amino acids. Germline V gene data show CDR1 as SEHNR and CDR2 as FQNEAQ (reference sequence). V lost 5 bases and J 5 bases, leaving 18 bases between the germline ends.

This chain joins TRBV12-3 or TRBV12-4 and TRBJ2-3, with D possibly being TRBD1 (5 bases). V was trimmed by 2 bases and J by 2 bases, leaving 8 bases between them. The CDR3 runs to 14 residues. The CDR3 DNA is TGTGCCAGCAGTTTATACAGGTTCACAGATACGCAGTATTTT. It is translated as CASSLYRFTDTQYF.

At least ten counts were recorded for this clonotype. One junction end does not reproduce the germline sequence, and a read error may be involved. CDR3 loop: CASSRGYNEQFF. The CDR3 DNA reads as TGTGCCAGCAGTCGGGGTTACAATGAGCAGTTCTTC. V usage is TRBV5-1 and J usage is TRBJ2-1; weak D call: TRBD2 (5 bases). CDR3 length: 12 residues. From germline, CDR1 is SGHRS and CDR2 YFSETQ.

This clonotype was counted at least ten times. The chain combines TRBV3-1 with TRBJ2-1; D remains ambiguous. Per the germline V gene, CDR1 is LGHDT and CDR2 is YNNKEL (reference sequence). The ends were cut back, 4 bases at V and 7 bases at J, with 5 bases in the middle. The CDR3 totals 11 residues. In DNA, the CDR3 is TGTGCCAGCAGCCGATATAATGAGCAGTTCTTC. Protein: CASSRYNEQFF.

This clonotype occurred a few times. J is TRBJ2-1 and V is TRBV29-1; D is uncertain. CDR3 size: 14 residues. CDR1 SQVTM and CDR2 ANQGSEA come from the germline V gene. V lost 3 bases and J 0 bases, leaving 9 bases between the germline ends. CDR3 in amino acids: CSVDEAYSYNEQFF. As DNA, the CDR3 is TGCAGCGTTGACGAGGCCTACTCCTACAATGAGCAGTTCTTC.

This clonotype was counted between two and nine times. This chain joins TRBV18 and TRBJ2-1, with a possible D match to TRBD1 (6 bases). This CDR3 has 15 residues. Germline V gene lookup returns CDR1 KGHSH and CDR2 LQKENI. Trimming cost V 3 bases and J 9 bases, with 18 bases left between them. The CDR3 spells CASSPPVNRVGEQFF. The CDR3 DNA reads TGTGCCAGCTCACCCCCGGTGAACAGGGTAGGTGAGCAGTTCTTC. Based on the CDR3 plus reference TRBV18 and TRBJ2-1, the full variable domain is NAGVMQNPRHLVRRRGQEARLRCSPMKGHSHVYWYRQLPEEGLKFMVYLQKENIIDESGMPKERFSAEFPKEGPSILRIQQVVRGDSAAYFCASSPPVNRVGEQFFGPGTRLTVL.

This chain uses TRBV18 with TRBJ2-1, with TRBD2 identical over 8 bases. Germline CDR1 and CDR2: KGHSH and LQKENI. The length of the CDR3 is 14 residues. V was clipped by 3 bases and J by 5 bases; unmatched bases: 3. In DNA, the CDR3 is TGTGCCAGCTCACCTTTTAGCGGGAACAATGAGCAGTTCTTC. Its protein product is CASSPFSGNNEQFF.

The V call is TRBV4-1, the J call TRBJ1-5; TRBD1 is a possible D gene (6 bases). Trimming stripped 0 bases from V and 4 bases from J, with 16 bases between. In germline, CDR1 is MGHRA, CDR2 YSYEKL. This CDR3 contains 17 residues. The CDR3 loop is CASSQDWPGQNNQPQHF. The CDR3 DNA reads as TGCGCCAGCAGCCAAGATTGGCCGGGACAAAATAATCAGCCCCAGCATTTT.

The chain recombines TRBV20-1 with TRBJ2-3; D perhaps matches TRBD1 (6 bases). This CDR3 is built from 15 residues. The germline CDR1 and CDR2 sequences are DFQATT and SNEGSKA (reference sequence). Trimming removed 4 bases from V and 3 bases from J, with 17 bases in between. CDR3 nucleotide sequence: TGCAGTGCTAATACCGGGACACCACGTACAGATACGCAGTATTTT. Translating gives CSANTGTPRTDTQYF.

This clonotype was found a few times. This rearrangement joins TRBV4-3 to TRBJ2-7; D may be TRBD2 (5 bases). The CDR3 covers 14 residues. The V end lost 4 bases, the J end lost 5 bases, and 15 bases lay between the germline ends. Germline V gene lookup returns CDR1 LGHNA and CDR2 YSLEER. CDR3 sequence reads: CASSPGINWDEQYF. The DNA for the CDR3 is TGCGCCAGCAGCCCCGGGATTAACTGGGACGAGCAGTACTTC.